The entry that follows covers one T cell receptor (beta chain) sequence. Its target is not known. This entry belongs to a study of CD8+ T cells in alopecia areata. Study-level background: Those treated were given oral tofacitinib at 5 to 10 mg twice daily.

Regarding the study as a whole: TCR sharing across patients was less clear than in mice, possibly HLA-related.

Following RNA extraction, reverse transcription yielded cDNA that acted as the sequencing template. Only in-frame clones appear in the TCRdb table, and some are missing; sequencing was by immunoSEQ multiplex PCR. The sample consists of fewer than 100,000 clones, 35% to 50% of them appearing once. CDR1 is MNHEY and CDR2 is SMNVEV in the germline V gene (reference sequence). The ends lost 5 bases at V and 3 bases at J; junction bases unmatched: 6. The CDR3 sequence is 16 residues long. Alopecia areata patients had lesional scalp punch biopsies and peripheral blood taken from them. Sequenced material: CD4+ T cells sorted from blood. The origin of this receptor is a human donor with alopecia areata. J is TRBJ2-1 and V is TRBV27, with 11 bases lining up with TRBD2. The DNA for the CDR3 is TGTGCCAGCAGTCCGTCCGGGACTAGCGGCTACAATGAGCAGTTCTTC. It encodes CASSPSGTSGYNEQFF.